This T cell receptor (beta chain) was identified in a study of cytomegalovirus exposure and HLA in healthy donors. Trimming pared 4 bases from V and 10 bases from J, leaving 12 bases between. CDR3 length: 12 residues. Germline V gene lookup returns CDR1 SGHDT and CDR2 YYEEEE. General study points: Previously analyzed data showed that most TCR beta V segments were productive at a frequency of about 87% or about 30%.

13 Jbeta primers and 60 Vbeta primers were used for the PCR. Method: immunoSEQ multiplex PCR; TCRdb's copy keeps in-frame clones and lacks some. In the table there are roughly 180,000 clones, around 80% of which are singletons. This clone was counted a single time. The antigen is undetermined. This TCR was sampled from a man between 18 and 29 years old in good health and CMV-seronegative. Sequencing used PBMCs. The V gene is TRBV5-6, the J gene TRBJ2-1; a possible D gene is TRBD2 (5 bases). For the CDR3, the DNA is TGTGCCAGCAGCCGAGGGTCGGAAGAGCAGTTCTTC. Its translation is CASSRGSEEQFF.